These T cell receptor beta chains were read from a single sample in a study of OX40 agonist ivuxolimab in advanced cancers. The repertoire was sequenced with immunoSEQ multiplex PCR; TCRdb's copy has only in-frame clones and lacks some. Found here are about 82,000 clones, roughly 92% of them singletons; the top ten hold 0.65%. The sample here was CD4+ or CD8+ T cells sorted from blood, taken in a trial of the OX40 agonist ivuxolimab. The origin of the receptors is an adult with an advanced solid tumor such as melanoma, head and neck, liver or kidney cancer. The CDR3 runs from the conserved cysteine through the conserved F or W.

>TRBJ1-5|TRBV18
CASSQWTGTNQPQHF
>TRBJ2-7|TRBV27
CASRRTPSGEQYF
>TRBJ2-1|TRBV27
CASSLSGTSGGEQFF
>TRBJ2-3|TRBV15
CATRHTQITDTQYF
>TRBJ2-2|TRBV2
CASRRTSGDQGGELFF
>TRBJ2-5|TRBV25-1
CASSGGGLTQYF
>TRBJ2-7|TRBV2
CASTTTGTGIYEQYF
>TRBJ2-3|TRBV21-1
CASSKKAGEADTQYF
>TRBJ1-5|TRBV29-1
CSAGYSNQPQHF
>TRBJ2-2|TRBV19
CASSKSGRAHTGELFF
>TRBJ2-1|TRBV30
CAWSGLSDEQFF
>TRBJ1-4|TRBV27
CASRSKLWASNEKLFF
>TRBJ2-1|TRBV5-4
CASSSGGSSSYNEQFF
>TRBJ2-1|TRBV6-5
CASRKSGRAYNEQFF
>TRBJ2-3|TRBV10-1
CASSESPGENPTDTQYF
>TRBJ2-6|TRBV18
CASSLQGEAGANVLTF
>TRBJ1-5|TRBV6-4
CASSEGEGQPQHF
>TRBJ1-2|TRBV30
CAWAQGAGYGYTF
>TRBJ1-4|TRBV19
CASSPTATNEKLFF
>TRBJ2-5|TRBV13
CASSLRDYAGETQYF
>TRBJ2-7|TRBV19
CASSRQGVAREQYF
>TRBJ2-2|TRBV11-2
CASSLDLGRGGTGELFF
>TRBJ1-4|TRBV7-9
CASSFPTGREKLFF
>TRBJ1-6|TRBV11-2
CASSLSRVGSPLHF
>TRBJ1-6|TRBV25-1
CASRPGTNSPLHF
>TRBJ1-1|TRBV6-5
CASSFQGAGTEAFF
>TRBJ1-1|TRBV7-2
CASSLVGTAEAFF
>TRBJ2-7|TRBV19
CASSIFGQGDEQYF
>TRBJ1-2|TRBV7-9
CASSLGFNYGYTF
>TRBJ1-6|TRBV2
CASRDRGPSSYNSPLHF
>TRBJ2-7|TRBV5-6
CASSLAGVPEQYF
>TRBJ2-2|TRBV29-1
CSAGGGGGTGELFF
>TRBJ2-1|TRBV5-8
CASSLTFSGSLGNEQFF
>TRBJ1-2|TRBV19
CASNQGQYGYTF
>TRBJ2-5|TRBV11-3
CASRQGLAGEGETQYF
>TRBJ1-2|TRBV6-1
CASTKTQGIDGYTF
>TRBJ2-1|TRBV14
CASSQTGGYEQFF
>TRBJ2-3|TRBV19
CASSALTAGGVDTQYF
>TRBJ1-5|TRBV30
CAWSDSTGRWGNQPQHF
>TRBJ1-5|TRBV30
CAWSVGQGGNQPQHF
>TRBJ2-7|TRBV9
CASSVGPETAYEQYF